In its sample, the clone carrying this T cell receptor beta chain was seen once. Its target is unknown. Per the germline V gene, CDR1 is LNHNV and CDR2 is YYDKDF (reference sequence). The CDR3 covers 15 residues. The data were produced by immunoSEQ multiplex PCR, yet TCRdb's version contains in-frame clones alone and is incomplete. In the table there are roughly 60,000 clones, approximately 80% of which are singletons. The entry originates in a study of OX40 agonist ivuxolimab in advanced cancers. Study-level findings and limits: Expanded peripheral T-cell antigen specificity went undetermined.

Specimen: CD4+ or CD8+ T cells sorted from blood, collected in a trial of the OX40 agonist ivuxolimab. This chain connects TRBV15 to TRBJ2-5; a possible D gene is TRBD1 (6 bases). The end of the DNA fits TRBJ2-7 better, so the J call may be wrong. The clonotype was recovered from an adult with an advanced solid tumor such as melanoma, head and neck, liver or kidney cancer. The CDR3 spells CATSRDPGQGYEQYF. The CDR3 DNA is TGTGCCACCAGCAGAGACCCCGGGCAGGGGTACGAGCAGTACTTC.